The source of this T cell receptor beta chain is a study of T cell responses to AZD1222 COVID-19 vaccine. Points from the study as a whole: With dominance at 160-218 and 743-854, vaccine-associated CD4 TCRs spanned spike. Receipt of two AZD1222 doses was followed by a rise in Spike-specific TCR breadth and depth. Regions left unmutated in variants are reportedly the target of nearly half of spike-specific TCRs. Repertoire collection took place solely once the T cell response had peaked.

Assay: immunoSEQ multiplex PCR; the TCRdb copy retains only in-frame clones and omits some. The data contain 130,000 to 150,000 clones, around 83% of them singletons. Details on this clone: Its antigen is not known. Germline is not matched at one junction end, which may reflect a read error.

This CDR3 is 13 amino acids long. Per germline, CDR1 MNHEY and CDR2 SVGAGI. Sequenced material: peripheral blood, taken on day 0 of MenACWY control vaccination. J is TRBJ2-2 and V is TRBV6-5, with D perhaps matching TRBD2 (6 bases). The TCR originated in an adult in good health. The CDR3 region has the DNA TGTGCCAGCAGGGGACTGAACCCCGGGGAGCTGTTTTTT. It yields the protein CASRGLNPGELFF.